Below are 26 T cell receptor beta chains sequenced from a single sample in a study of Ad26.COV2.S vaccination and SARS-CoV-2 variants. Profiled with immunoSEQ multiplex PCR; TCRdb holds only in-frame clones, not every one. The sample records hundreds of thousands of clones, approximately 92% being singletons. Sample treatment: 15 to 20 received Ad26.COV2.S at low or high dose, single or two shots; a few received placebo; per-sample allocation not given. Vaccine and placebo recipients were sampled on day 63 after the first injection. Specimen: peripheral blood, collected in a trial of Ad26.COV2.S vaccine versus placebo. Receptors were obtained from a person between 18 and 59 years old who received the Ad26.COV2.S COVID-19 vaccine or a placebo.

In its sample, this clone was seen once. The chain uses TRBV11-2 and TRBJ1-3; 7 bases align to TRBD1. J gave up 4 bases and V 1 base, and 13 bases lay outside the gene matches. CDR1 and CDR2 from the germline V gene are SGHAT and FQNNGV. This CDR3 region has 18 residues. DNA for the CDR3: TGTGCCAGCAGCTTAGGGAGGGGGCGAGGGTCGTTCGGAAACACCATATATTTT. This gives the protein CASSLGRGRGSFGNTIYF.

CDR3 in DNA: TGCGCCAGCAGCACCGGGACAGGGCCAATCGGGGAGCTGTTTTTT. This translates into CASSTGTGPIGELFF. This sequence joins TRBV4-3 and TRBJ2-2; 9 positions match TRBD1. Germline CDR1 reads LGHNA; CDR2 reads YSLEER. The CDR3 contains 15 residues. With V trimmed by 5 bases and J by 7 bases, 8 bases remained unmatched.

The chain employs TRBV12-3 or TRBV12-4 and TRBJ2-1, with D perhaps TRBD2 (5 bases). This CDR3 region has 11 residues. Trimming shortened V by 5 bases and J by 8 bases, and 7 bases separated the two germline ends. In DNA, the CDR3 is TGTGCCAGCAGTGGAGGCTATGAGCAGTTCTTC. Protein: CASSGGYEQFF.

The rearrangement links TRBV19 to TRBJ1-2; no firm D call. The germline gives CDR1 LNHDA, CDR2 SQIVND (reference sequence). V gave up 7 bases and J gave up 7 bases, with 10 bases separating them. The CDR3 extends over 11 amino acids. This CDR3 reads CASIRECGYTF. The CDR3 coding sequence is TGTGCCAGTATCCGGGAGTGTGGCTACACCTTC. The full variable domain, its missing parts supplied by reference TRBV19 and TRBJ1-2, is DGGITQSPKYLFRKEGQNVTLSCEQNLNHDAMYWYRQDPGQGLRLIYYSQIVNDFQKGDIAEGYSVSREKKESFPLTVTSAQKNPTAFYLCASIRECGYTFGSGTRLTVV.

The gene calls are TRBV11-2 and TRBJ1-1; D unclear. Per germline, CDR1 SGHAT and CDR2 FQNNGV. This CDR3 comprises 13 residues. Deletions cut 4 bases from V and 0 bases from J, with 6 bases between. The CDR3 loop reads CASSSSMNTEAFF. The CDR3 bases are TGTGCCAGCAGCTCTTCGATGAACACTGAAGCTTTCTTT.

J is TRBJ1-5 and V is TRBV29-1; 7 nucleotides match TRBD1. Trimming took 2 bases from V and 4 from J; bases not matched to a gene: 5. The length of the CDR3 is 14 residues. CDR1 is SQVTM and CDR2 is ANQGSEA in the germline V gene. CDR3 DNA sequence: TGCAGCGTTGAAAGGACAGGTCTGAATCAGCCCCAGCATTTT. Protein sequence: CSVERTGLNQPQHF.

This clone was recorded only once. The chain couples TRBV5-1 to TRBJ1-2; no firm D call. Trimming cost V 0 bases and J 1 base, with 7 bases left between them. Germline V CDR1 and CDR2: SGHRS, YFSETQ. The CDR3 is made up of 14 amino acids. This CDR3 reads CASSLGRGNYGYTF. In DNA, the CDR3 is TGCGCCAGCAGCTTGGGACGGGGTAACTATGGCTACACCTTC.

V usage is TRBV7-9 and J usage is TRBJ2-5; maybe TRBD1 (5 bases). The CDR3 spans 14 residues. The germline gives CDR1 SEHNR, CDR2 FQNEAQ (reference sequence). V was trimmed by 3 bases and J by 5 bases, leaving 13 bases between them. The CDR3 is CASSFVQGTETQYF. CDR3 sequence (DNA): TGTGCCAGCAGCTTCGTCCAGGGAACCGAGACCCAGTACTTC. Full variable domain (rest looked up from reference TRBV7-9 and TRBJ2-5): DTGVSQNPRHKITKRGQNVTFRCDPISEHNRLYWYRQTLGQGPEFLTYFQNEAQLEKSRLLSDRFSAERPKGSFSTLEIQRTEQGDSAMYLCASSFVQGTETQYFGPGTRLLVL.

This clone was seen just once. V and J are TRBV12-1 and TRBJ2-7. TRBV12-1 is a pseudogene segment. The CDR3 consists of 17 residues. The CDR3 DNA reads TGTGCCAGCAGACGAGGGAAAGGGAGGGGGCCCTCCTACGAGCAGTACGTC. It encodes CASRRGKGRGPSYEQYV.

The rearrangement uses TRBV30 and TRBJ2-3; 7 bases are a match to TRBD1. V shed 0 bases and J 3 bases; nucleotides not matched to a gene: 9. This CDR3 has 16 amino acids. The germline V gene encodes CDR1 GTSNPN and CDR2 SVGIG (reference sequence). CDR3 in DNA: TGTGCCTGGAGTGTAAGGGGGCCGATGGGGACAGATACGCAGTATTTT. This sequence encodes CAWSVRGPMGTDTQYF.

The chain joins TRBV6-5 to TRBJ1-2; unclear D gene. There are 14 residues in the CDR3. Germline V lookup: CDR1 MNHEY, CDR2 SVGAGI. Trimming took 2 bases from V and 5 from J, leaving 12 bases between them. The CDR3 spells CASSYDPAQYGYTF. As DNA, the CDR3 is TGTGCCAGCAGTTACGACCCAGCCCAATATGGCTACACCTTC.

The J gene is TRBJ2-1, the V gene TRBV19; 13 positions match TRBD2. The germline V gene has CDR1 LNHDA and CDR2 SQIVND (reference sequence). The CDR3 extends over 14 amino acids. The J segment lost 3 bases and the V segment lost 8 bases, leaving 1 base of the junction unmatched. The CDR3 sequence is CASGLAGVYNEQFF. CDR3 nucleotides: TGTGCCAGTGGACTAGCGGGAGTCTACAATGAGCAGTTCTTC.

This clone was picked up one time. The chain combines TRBV11-3 with TRBJ1-1; TRBD1 is a possible D gene (5 bases). V lost 5 bases to trimming and J lost 1 base, with 14 bases between them. The CDR3 consists of 15 residues. The germline V gene encodes CDR1 SGHNT and CDR2 YENEEA. CDR3 coding DNA: TGTGCCAGCAGCCCCCTTAGGGGAAGGAACACTGAAGCTTTCTTT. This translates into CASSPLRGRNTEAFF. Using reference TRBV11-3 and TRBJ1-1 for the parts outside the CDR3, the full variable domain is EAGVVQSPRYKIIEKKQPVAFWCNPISGHNTLYWYLQNLGQGPELLIRYENEEAVDDSQLPKDRFSAERLKGVDSTLKIQPAELGDSAVYLCASSPLRGRNTEAFFGQGTRLTVV.

CDR3 nucleotides: TGTGCCAGCAGCTTGCGGGTGGGACCCTACGAGCAGTACGTC. Translation gives CASSLRVGPYEQYV. This rearrangement joins TRBV7-2 to TRBJ2-7; TRBD1 or TRBD2 may be the D gene (5 bases each). Per the germline V gene, CDR1 is SGHTA and CDR2 is FQGNSA. Trimming took off 3 bases at V and 2 bases at J, with 11 bases between the two ends. The CDR3 totals 14 residues.

The chain couples TRBV2 to TRBJ2-7, with 9 bases identical to TRBD1. V gave up 7 bases and J gave up 4 bases; unmatched junction bases: 8. The CDR3 runs to 14 residues. Germline lookup yields CDR1 SNHLY and CDR2 FYNNEI. For the CDR3, the DNA is TGTGCCAGCACGGGGGACAGGGCTCTTTACGAGCAGTACTTC. This encodes CASTGDRALYEQYF.

This chain connects TRBV4-3 to TRBJ2-5; D perhaps matches TRBD2 (7 bases). This CDR3 is 15 amino acids long. V lost 3 bases, J lost 4 bases, and 15 bases lay in between. Germline V lookup: CDR1 LGHNA, CDR2 YSLEER. The DNA of the CDR3 is TGCGCCAGCAGCCATCGGGGGGCCCCCGGAGAGACCCAGTACTTC. This gives the protein CASSHRGAPGETQYF.

This clone has only a few counts. The chain couples TRBV2 to TRBJ1-2; D remains ambiguous. The germline CDR1 and CDR2 sequences are SNHLY and FYNNEI. This CDR3 is 14 amino acids long. Trimming took off 6 bases at V and 4 bases at J, with 15 bases between the two ends. The DNA for the CDR3 is TGTGCCAGCAGGTTGGACTACCCGGTCTATGGCTACACCTTC. As protein: CASRLDYPVYGYTF.

The V and J genes are TRBV7-3 and TRBJ2-2; D remains ambiguous. CDR1 is SGHTA and CDR2 is FQGTGA in the germline V gene. V gave up 3 bases and J gave up 7 bases, with 6 bases separating them. CDR3 length: 12 residues. The CDR3 region is CASSFRSGELFF. For the CDR3, the DNA is TGTGCCAGCAGCTTTCGTAGCGGGGAGCTGTTTTTT.

The V gene is TRBV28, the J gene TRBJ1-4, with D maybe TRBD1 (6 bases). Germline assignment: CDR1 MDHEN and CDR2 SYDVKM. This CDR3 region has 16 residues. The V end was cut by 6 bases, the J end by 8 bases, with 22 bases between. CDR3 protein: CASRGGAYRVGEKLFF. CDR3 nucleotides: TGTGCCAGCAGGGGCGGGGCTTACAGGGTTGGGGAAAAACTGTTTTTT.

This chain connects TRBV4-3 to TRBJ2-1; D may be TRBD2 (6 bases). CDR1 and CDR2 from the germline V gene are LGHNA and YSLEER. Deletions cut 2 bases from V and 7 bases from J, with 15 bases between. This CDR3 has 15 residues. The CDR3: CASSQRDGGRNEQFF. CDR3 nucleotide sequence: TGCGCCAGCAGCCAACGGGACGGGGGACGGAATGAGCAGTTCTTC.

The V call is TRBV19, the J call TRBJ2-2; TRBD2 is a possible D gene (7 bases). V lost 2 bases and J lost 4, with 14 bases in between. There are 16 residues in the CDR3. Looked up from germline, CDR1 is LNHDA and CDR2 is SQIVND (reference sequence). The DNA for the CDR3 is TGTGCCAGTAGTATACGGGGGGCGCCGGGCACCGGGGAGCTGTTTTTT. It translates to CASSIRGAPGTGELFF.

This sequence joins TRBV7-9 and TRBJ2-1; D not certain. V was pared by 3 bases and J by 10 bases, with 7 bases between. Germline CDR1 reads SEHNR; CDR2 reads FQNEAQ (reference sequence). This CDR3 contains 11 residues. The CDR3 bases are TGTGCCAGCAGCTTCGACGGGGAGCAGTTCTTC. Translating it yields CASSFDGEQFF.

The chain links TRBV7-2 to TRBJ2-7; D not certain. From germline, CDR1 is SGHTA and CDR2 FQGNSA. V shed 4 bases and J shed 4 bases, with 8 bases lying between them. The CDR3 is 12 residues long. The CDR3 region is CASSSNPYEQYV. CDR3 bases: TGTGCCAGCAGCTCCAACCCATACGAGCAGTACGTC.

J is TRBJ1-5 and V is TRBV30; possibly TRBD1 for D (6 bases). Trimming removed 3 bases from V and 1 base from J, with 10 bases in between. The CDR3 has 14 residues. CDR1 and CDR2 from the germline V gene are GTSNPN and SVGIG (reference sequence). CDR3 coding DNA: TGTGCCTGGAGAACAGGGCTGAGCAATCAGCCCCAGCATTTT. It yields the protein CAWRTGLSNQPQHF.

The chain is built from TRBV28 and TRBJ1-5; 7 bases fit TRBD1. J was trimmed by 6 bases and V by 5 bases; bases with no gene match: 7. This CDR3 has 14 amino acids. Germline V lookup: CDR1 MDHEN, CDR2 SYDVKM. In DNA, the CDR3 is TGTGCCAGCAGTCCTCAAGGGGGCACTCAGCCCCAGCATTTT. Protein product: CASSPQGGTQPQHF.

This sequence joins TRBV7-8 and TRBJ2-1; D not certain. Trimming removed 0 bases from V and 5 bases from J, with 8 bases in between. Germline V lookup: CDR1 SGHVS, CDR2 FQNEAQ. The CDR3 is 14 residues long. CDR3 nucleotide sequence: TGTGCCAGCAGCTTAGCGTCAAAAGACAATGAGCAGTTCTTC. Its protein product is CASSLASKDNEQFF.